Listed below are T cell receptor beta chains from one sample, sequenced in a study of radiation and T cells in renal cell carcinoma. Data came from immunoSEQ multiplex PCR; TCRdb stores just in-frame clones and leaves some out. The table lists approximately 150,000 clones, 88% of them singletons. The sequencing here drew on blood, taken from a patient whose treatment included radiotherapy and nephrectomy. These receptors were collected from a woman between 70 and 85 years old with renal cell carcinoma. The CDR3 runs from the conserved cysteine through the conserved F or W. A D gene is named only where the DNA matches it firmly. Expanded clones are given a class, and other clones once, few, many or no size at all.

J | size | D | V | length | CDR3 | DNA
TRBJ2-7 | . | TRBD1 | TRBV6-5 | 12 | CASGDRSYEQYF | TGTGCCAGCGGGGACAGGTCCTACGAGCAGTACTTC
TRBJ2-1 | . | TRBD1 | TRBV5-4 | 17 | CASTLPRWDSTYNEQFF | TGTGCCAGCACCCTCCCCCGCTGGGACAGCACCTACAATGAGCAGTTCTTC
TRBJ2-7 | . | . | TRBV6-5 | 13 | CASGGTPSYEQYF | TGTGCCAGCGGGGGGACTCCCTCCTACGAGCAGTACTTC
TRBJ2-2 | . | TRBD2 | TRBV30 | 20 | CAWSANLRGTGGAITGELFF | TGTGCCTGGAGCGCAAACCTTCGAGGTACCGGGGGGGCAATCACCGGGGAGCTGTTTTTT
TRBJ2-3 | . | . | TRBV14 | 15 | CASSLTGSGTDTQYF | TGTGCCAGTAGCCTAACGGGTTCCGGCACAGATACGCAGTATTTT
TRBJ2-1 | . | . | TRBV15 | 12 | CATSRGGPEQFF | TGTGCCACCAGCAGAGGAGGCCCCGAGCAGTTCTTC
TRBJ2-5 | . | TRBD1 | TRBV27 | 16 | CASSNVQGAARETQYF | TGTGCCAGCAGCAACGTCCAGGGGGCCGCGCGGGAGACCCAGTACTTC
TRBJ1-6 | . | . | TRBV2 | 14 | CASRADEENSPLHF | TGTGCCAGCAGGGCGGACGAGGAAAATTCACCCCTCCACTTT
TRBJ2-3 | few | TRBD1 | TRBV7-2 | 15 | CASSEGTGSTDTQYF | TGTGCCAGCAGCGAAGGGACAGGCAGCACAGATACGCAGTATTTT
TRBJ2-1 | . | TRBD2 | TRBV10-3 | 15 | CAISESGGAFNEQFF | TGTGCCATCAGTGAGTCCGGGGGGGCCTTTAATGAGCAGTTCTTC
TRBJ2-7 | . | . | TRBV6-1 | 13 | CASSRDLGYEQYF | TGTGCCAGCAGCCGGGACTTAGGCTACGAGCAGTACTTC
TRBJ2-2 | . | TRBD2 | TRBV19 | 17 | CASSIGGAGQNTGELFF | TGTGCCAGTAGTATAGGTGGAGCGGGGCAGAACACCGGGGAGCTGTTTTTT
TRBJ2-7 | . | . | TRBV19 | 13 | CASTRGTSYEQYF | TGTGCCAGTACTAGGGGGACCAGCTACGAGCAGTACTTC
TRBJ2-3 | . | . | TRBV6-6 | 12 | CASSYNRDTQYF | TGTGCCAGCAGTTACAACCGAGATACGCAGTATTTT
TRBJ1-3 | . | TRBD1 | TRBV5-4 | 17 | CASSLGPTGADGNTIYF | TGTGCCAGCAGTCTGGGGCCGACAGGGGCCGATGGAAACACCATATATTTT
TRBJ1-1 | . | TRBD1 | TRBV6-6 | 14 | CASRGQGWDTEAFF | TGTGCCAGCAGGGGACAGGGTTGGGACACTGAAGCTTTCTTT
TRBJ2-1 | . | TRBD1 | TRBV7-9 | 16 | CASSLLVTGGYNEQFF | TGTGCCAGCAGCTTACTTGTGACAGGGGGCTACAATGAGCAGTTCTTC